This T cell receptor (beta chain) was documented in a study of cytomegalovirus exposure and HLA in healthy donors. At the level of the study: Later analysis reported that the 95 to 150 validation repertoires shared the platform of the roughly 630 first-cohort repertoires. Whole-study findings and limits: Cytomegalovirus status was reportedly diagnosed by the classifier with high specificity and sensitivity. According to the study, around 180 TCR beta chains were cytomegalovirus-associated.

About this clone itself: Its cognate antigen is unknown.

From the roughly 120-subject validation cohort, which was separate from the roughly 700-subject first cohort, the donors were drawn. V was pared by 4 bases and J by 2 bases, with 11 bases between. The CDR3 is 14 residues long. Germline loops: CDR1 MNHNY, CDR2 SVGAGI (reference sequence). Measured with immunoSEQ multiplex PCR; TCRdb has only the in-frame clones, and not every one. Among 100,000 to 150,000 clones listed, about nine tenths were seen once. Input material: PBMCs. This TCR was recovered from a man aged 30-40 years in good health and CMV-seronegative. The chain joins TRBV6-6 to TRBJ1-2; D might be TRBD1 (6 bases). The CDR3 protein is CASSSGQRNYGYTF. CDR3 DNA: TGTGCCAGCAGTTCAGGACAGCGGAACTATGGCTACACCTTC.